What follows is one T cell receptor (beta chain) and its context. The CDR3 runs to 16 residues. Germline CDR1 SGHNT, CDR2 YYREEE (reference sequence). V lost 4 bases, J lost 4 bases, and 6 bases stayed unmatched. The data are from a study of blood T cell repertoires in COVID-19. This table comes from immunoSEQ multiplex PCR, and its TCRdb copy is limited to in-frame clones, with some not included. The table records around 120,000 clones, almost 90% of them present only once. The V and J genes are TRBV5-4 and TRBJ2-1; 12 bases line up with TRBD2. Sequenced input: peripheral blood. The TCR originated in a woman between 50 and 59 years old with active or convalescent COVID-19. The CDR3 sequence: CASSPETSGGYNEQFF. CDR3 DNA sequence: TGTGCCAGCAGCCCGGAGACTAGCGGGGGATACAATGAGCAGTTCTTC.